A single sample is the source of the 25 T cell receptor beta chains below, sequenced in a study of shared clonotypes between healthy human individuals. Produced via immunoSEQ multiplex PCR; TCRdb's table is partial and in-frame only. The data contain about 1.1 million clones, approximately 80% of them seen just once; the ten biggest clones take up almost 0.9%. Material for sequencing was memory CD4+ T cells from PBMCs. Subset given: CD45RA-negative fraction. These receptors were obtained from a man aged 18 to 30 in good health. Some clones in this sample may be carry-over from other donors' samples.

The chain combines TRBV2 with TRBJ1-1; TRBD1 might be the D (6 bases). Looked up from germline, CDR1 is SNHLY and CDR2 is FYNNEI. The CDR3 extends over 16 amino acids. V lost 2 bases, J lost 0 bases, and 13 bases lay in between. CDR3 loop: CASSEQGPSLNTEAFF. In DNA, the CDR3 is TGTGCCAGCAGTGAACAGGGGCCCTCCCTGAACACTGAAGCTTTCTTT. Variable domain in full (rest from reference TRBV2 and TRBJ1-1): EPEVTQTPSHQVTQMGQEVILRCVPISNHLYFYWYRQILGQKVEFLVSFYNNEISEKSEIFDDQFSVERPDGSNFTLKIRSTKLEDSAMYFCASSEQGPSLNTEAFFGQGTRLTVV.

The count of this clone is one. The chain has TRBV7-9 and TRBJ1-1; the match to TRBD1 covers 8 bases. The germline CDR1 and CDR2 sequences are SEHNR and FQNEAQ (reference sequence). The CDR3 is 14 amino acids. Trimming removed 5 bases from V and 1 base from J; junction bases left unmatched: 3. CDR3 sequence reads: CASSQGAANTEAFF. CDR3 nucleotides: TGTGCCAGCAGCCAGGGGGCAGCGAACACTGAAGCTTTCTTT.

CDR3 sequence (DNA): TGTGCCAGCAGGAATTCCAGGAACACCGGGGAGCTGTTTTTT. This encodes CASRNSRNTGELFF. The chain has TRBV13 and TRBJ2-2; D is undetermined. This CDR3 contains 14 residues. From germline, CDR1 is PRHDT and CDR2 FYEKMQ (reference sequence). The ends were cut back, 6 bases at V and 1 base at J, with 9 bases in the middle.

The rearrangement uses TRBV5-1 and TRBJ1-1; D uncertain. Trimming stripped 2 bases from V and 1 base from J, with 12 bases between. CDR1 and CDR2 (germline): SGHRS, YFSETQ. This CDR3 contains 15 residues. This CDR3 is CASSFSSRSNTEAFF. The CDR3 coding sequence is TGCGCCAGCAGCTTTTCGAGCAGGTCGAACACTGAAGCTTTCTTT. The full variable domain, rest sourced from reference TRBV5-1 and TRBJ1-1, is KAGVTQTPRYLIKTRGQQVTLSCSPISGHRSVSWYQQTPGQGLQFLFEYFSETQRNKGNFPGRFSGRQFSNSRSEMNVSTLELGDSALYLCASSFSSRSNTEAFFGQGTRLTVV.

The chain is built from TRBV7-9 and TRBJ2-5; 8 nucleotides align to TRBD1. This CDR3 has 15 amino acids. Looked up from germline, CDR1 is SEHNR and CDR2 is FQNEAQ (reference sequence). The trim removed 5 bases at V and 5 bases at J, leaving 10 bases unmatched. The CDR3 DNA reads as TGTGCCAGCAGCCCCCGGACAGGGTCAGAGGAGACCCAGTACTTC. Its translation: CASSPRTGSEETQYF.

Concerning this clone itself: Other DNA sequences within the sample encode an identical CDR3. This chain uses TRBV28 with TRBJ1-2; 8 bases agree with TRBD1. This CDR3 region has 12 residues. Unmatched junction bases numbered 2, after V lost 9 bases and J lost 2 bases. Germline V gene sequence: CDR1 MDHEN, CDR2 SYDVKM. The CDR3 bases are TGTGCCAGTAGACAGGGGAACTATGGCTACACCTTC. Protein sequence: CASRQGNYGYTF.

V gene TRBV5-6 combines with J gene TRBJ2-1, with D perhaps TRBD1 (6 bases). The CDR3 has 14 amino acids. The ends were cut back, 0 bases at V and 13 bases at J, with 17 bases in the middle. Germline CDR1 and CDR2: SGHDT and YYEEEE. CDR3 residues: CASSLGRHGGIQFF. CDR3 nucleotides: TGTGCCAGCAGCTTGGGACGACATGGGGGCATCCAGTTCTTC.

This clone has only one observation. The rearrangement uses TRBV7-3 and TRBJ2-5, with 8 bases identical to TRBD1. The trim removed 5 bases at V and 4 bases at J, leaving 6 bases unmatched. CDR1 and CDR2 from the germline V gene are SGHTA and FQGTGA. The length of the CDR3 is 14 residues. The CDR3 DNA is TGTGCCAGCAGCCTTTCCGACAGGGGAGAGACCCAGTACTTC. It yields the protein CASSLSDRGETQYF.

In this sample, this clone turned up a few times. The chain uses TRBV18 and TRBJ2-3; tentatively, D is TRBD2 (6 bases). This CDR3 comprises 16 residues. Germline CDR1 is KGHSH and CDR2 is LQKENI. Trimming took 0 bases from V and 3 from J, leaving 13 bases between them. Written as DNA, the CDR3 is TGTGCCAGCTCACCACCGGTAGCGGTCGATACAGATACGCAGTATTTT. This gives the protein CASSPPVAVDTDTQYF.

This sequence joins TRBV28 and TRBJ2-5; D ambiguous. CDR1 and CDR2 (germline): MDHEN, SYDVKM. The CDR3 consists of 12 residues. The germline V and J ends were trimmed by 7 bases and 3 bases, with 9 bases remaining between them. For the CDR3, the DNA is TGTGCCAGCACTGATTACAAAGAGACCCAGTACTTC. It encodes CASTDYKETQYF.

The chain employs TRBV6-6 and TRBJ1-5; tentative D call: TRBD1 (6 bases). CDR1 is MNHNY, CDR2 SVGAGI, per germline (reference sequence). The CDR3 covers 15 residues. V was shortened by 2 bases and J by 0 bases, with 8 bases between the two germline ends. The CDR3 is CASSYGRGSNQPQHF. The CDR3 DNA reads as TGTGCCAGCAGTTACGGCAGGGGTAGCAATCAGCCCCAGCATTTT.

This clone was counted only a few times. This chain connects TRBV5-5 to TRBJ2-2; D remains unclear. Germline loops: CDR1 SGHKS, CDR2 YYEKEE (reference sequence). V was cut by 4 bases and J by 6 bases, with 10 bases left in between. The CDR3 totals 13 residues. CDR3 nucleotides: TGTGCCAGCAGCCAAATCGGATCCGGGGAGCTGTTTTTT. Translation gives CASSQIGSGELFF.

The CDR3, as DNA: TGTGCCAGCAGCTTAGGCCCCGTAAGGGGCTACACCTTC. Its translation is CASSLGPVRGYTF. V usage is TRBV7-2 and J usage is TRBJ1-2; D is unclear. This CDR3 is 13 amino acids long. Trimming cost V 1 base and J 8 bases, with 11 bases left between them. Per germline, CDR1 SGHTA and CDR2 FQGNSA.

J is TRBJ2-3 and V is TRBV7-3; D gene unclear. Per germline, CDR1 SGHTA and CDR2 FQGTGA. There are 13 residues in the CDR3. V lost 5 bases and J lost 2, with 8 bases in between. The CDR3 protein is CASSRRITDTQYF. The DNA of the CDR3 is TGTGCCAGCAGCCGTCGTATCACAGATACGCAGTATTTT.

The chain joins TRBV28 to TRBJ2-7, with 7 bases aligning to TRBD1. The CDR3 runs 14 residues. The V gene end was trimmed by 6 bases and the J gene end by 2 bases; junction bases not matched to a gene: 7. Germline CDR1 MDHEN, CDR2 SYDVKM. CDR3 amino acids: CASSKQGFPYEQYF. In DNA, the CDR3 is TGTGCCAGCAGCAAACAGGGGTTCCCCTACGAGCAGTACTTC.

The rearrangement links TRBV15 to TRBJ2-5; maybe TRBD2 (6 bases). Trimming left V 7 bases short and J 3 bases short, with 12 bases between. The germline V gene encodes CDR1 LNHNV and CDR2 YYDKDF (reference sequence). This CDR3 comprises 13 residues. The CDR3 DNA reads as TGTGCCACCAATCGGGAGTTTGAAGAGACCCAGTACTTC. Its translation is CATNREFEETQYF.

The V gene is TRBV7-2, the J gene TRBJ2-1; D is possibly TRBD1 or TRBD2 (5 bases each). The germline V gene has CDR1 SGHTA and CDR2 FQGNSA. The CDR3 is 16 amino acids. The ends were cut back, 6 bases at V and 6 bases at J, with 21 bases in the middle. The CDR3 is CASRLTMGVRANEQFF. CDR3 nucleotide sequence: TGTGCCAGCAGGCTAACTATGGGGGTAAGGGCCAATGAGCAGTTCTTC.

V is TRBV2 and J is TRBJ2-2, with 7 bases that match TRBD1. The CDR3 contains 13 residues. CDR1 SNHLY and CDR2 FYNNEI come from the germline V gene. V dropped 7 bases and J dropped 4; count of bases not matched to a gene: 3. The CDR3 DNA sequence: TGTGCCAGCACGGGACAGATCACCGGGGAGCTGTTTTTT. It encodes CASTGQITGELFF. Full variable domain (rest looked up from reference TRBV2 and TRBJ2-2): EPEVTQTPSHQVTQMGQEVILRCVPISNHLYFYWYRQILGQKVEFLVSFYNNEISEKSEIFDDQFSVERPDGSNFTLKIRSTKLEDSAMYFCASTGQITGELFFGEGSRLTVL.

As for this clone: Given a much more abundant clone one base away, this may be a read error. Other nucleotide sequences from this sample produce the same CDR3. CDR3 bases: TGCGCCAGCAGCTTGGTAGGGGATCAGCCCCAGCATTTT. The encoded protein is CASSLVGDQPQHF. The chain combines TRBV5-1 with TRBJ1-5; a possible D gene is TRBD1 (5 bases). Trimming removed 0 bases at V and 5 bases at J, with 6 bases between. Germline CDR1 reads SGHRS; CDR2 reads YFSETQ. This CDR3 has 13 residues.

As regards this clone: The same CDR3 also results from other DNA sequences found in this sample. This chain joins TRBV18 and TRBJ2-7; 12 nucleotides align to TRBD2. Per the germline V gene, CDR1 is KGHSH and CDR2 is LQKENI. The V gene end was trimmed by 3 bases and the J gene end by 2 bases; junction bases not matched to a gene: 2. The CDR3 covers 15 residues. CDR3 DNA sequence: TGTGCCAGCTCACCGGGACTAGCGGGTACCTACGAGCAGTACTTC. This codes for CASSPGLAGTYEQYF.

The chain is built from TRBV6-1 and TRBJ2-2, with TRBD1 matching over 8 bases. V shed 3 bases, J shed 11 bases, and the junction held 8 bases outside the gene matches. The CDR3 extends over 14 amino acids. CDR1 and CDR2 from the germline V gene are MNHNS and SASEGT. The CDR3 DNA reads as TGTGCCAGCAGTGATCAGGGGGCTAGACCCGAGCTGTTTTTT. Amino acid sequence: CASSDQGARPELFF.

This clone has only a few counts. The chain's CDR3 is CSVPKWDGPRETQYF. CDR3 coding DNA: TGCAGCGTTCCTAAATGGGACGGTCCCAGGGAGACCCAGTACTTC. The genes are TRBV29-1 and TRBJ2-5, with D perhaps being TRBD1 or TRBD2 (5 bases each). Germline V CDR1 and CDR2: SQVTM, ANQGSEA. The CDR3 length is 15 residues. V shed 5 bases and J shed 5 bases, with 21 bases lying between them.

This clone was observed a handful of times. V usage is TRBV28 and J usage is TRBJ1-1, with a possible D match to TRBD1 (5 bases). The V gene lost 9 bases and the J gene lost 0 bases, with 14 bases spanning the gap. The CDR3 loop spans 14 amino acids. CDR1 MDHEN and CDR2 SYDVKM come from the germline V gene. The CDR3 region has the DNA TGTGCCAGTAGACCGGGACCTCTGAACACTGAAGCTTTCTTT. It encodes CASRPGPLNTEAFF.

J is TRBJ1-1 and V is TRBV5-1; no definite D call. V was trimmed by 0 bases and J by 4 bases, leaving 13 bases between them. The CDR3 totals 15 residues. From germline, CDR1 is SGHRS and CDR2 YFSETQ. The chain's CDR3 is CASSLEWAGFTEAFF. CDR3 DNA: TGCGCCAGCAGCTTGGAGTGGGCGGGATTCACTGAAGCTTTCTTT.

The V gene is TRBV2, the J gene TRBJ2-1; D might be TRBD2 (6 bases). The CDR3 is 16 residues long. V dropped 0 bases and J dropped 5 bases, with 14 bases sitting between them. Germline-derived CDR1 and CDR2 are SNHLY and FYNNEI. DNA for the CDR3: TGTGCCAGCAGTGAAGCGGGACGGAGGGATGACAATGAGCAGTTCTTC. Its protein is CASSEAGRRDDNEQFF.